This T cell receptor beta chain was observed in a study of cytomegalovirus exposure and HLA in healthy donors. V shed 5 bases, J shed 5 bases, and the junction held 15 bases outside the gene matches. Germline V gene lookup returns CDR1 LGHNT and CDR2 FRNRAP. The CDR3 sequence is 17 residues long. Vbeta (60) and Jbeta (13) primers were used in the PCR. This table comes from immunoSEQ multiplex PCR, and its TCRdb copy is limited to in-frame clones, with some not included. The sample contains fewer than 200,000 clones, about 82% of which appear only once. The rearrangement uses TRBV12-5 and TRBJ2-7; 10 positions match TRBD1. This TCR was sampled from a woman under 30 in good health and CMV-seronegative. The sequenced sample consisted of PBMCs. The chain's CDR3 is CASGPTLGQGENHEQYF. CDR3 sequence (DNA): TGTGCTAGTGGTCCCACACTAGGACAGGGGGAAAACCACGAGCAGTACTTC.